This TCR beta chain was sequenced for a study of shared clonotypes between healthy human individuals. Study results and caveats: All-four-donor shared clonotypes had higher generation probabilities than non-shared clonotypes did. Naive subsets typically showed greater estimated richness than memory subsets.

Naive-designated CD8 cells lacked CD45RO, were positively enriched for CCR7, and omitted terminally differentiated effector memory CD45RA+ cells. About this clone itself: Its antigen is undetermined.

Execution of the assay was at deep level. Original processing notes: ImmunoSEQ supplied junction-only sequences lacking quality scores, so filtering was different. Sequencing was performed with immunoSEQ multiplex PCR; in TCRdb, only in-frame clones are kept and a portion is missing. Clone size and the V and J calls come from that table; the DNA yielded D and trimming. Of about 2 million clones listed, roughly 95% are singletons. The V gene's germline CDR1 is MNHNY and CDR2 SVGAGI (reference sequence). This CDR3 has 12 amino acids. The receptor's source is a man younger than 35 in good health. Sequencing was performed on naive CD8+ T cells sorted from blood. The V and J genes are TRBV6-6 and TRBJ2-7, with a weak D call TRBD2 (7 bases). CDR3 coding DNA: TGTGCGACCGGGGGGCACTCAAACGAGCAGTACTTC. As protein: CATGGHSNEQYF.